This TCR beta chain was documented in a study of T-cell reconstitution after alpha-beta-depleted transplantation in children. This clonotype was observed a few times. Per the germline V gene, CDR1 is ENHRY and CDR2 is SYGVKD. V was shortened by 8 bases and J by 2 bases, with 7 bases between the two germline ends. The CDR3 has 11 amino acids. Using unique molecular identifiers, the investigators prepared the TCRbeta library. From the PCR reads, TCRdb called clonotypes with MiXCR, one entry per CDR3 protein. Of just under 550,000 distinct CDR3 sequences in the sample, approximately 16% were seen once. This receptor was obtained from a human donor who donated a stem cell graft to a child with acute lymphoblastic leukemia. The V and J genes are TRBV10-3 and TRBJ2-7; D unclear. The material sequenced was PBMCs from the stem cell graft donor, taken from the stem cell graft. The CDR3 DNA reads TGTGCCATCGCCAGTCCCTACGAGCAGTACTTC. The encoded protein is CAIASPYEQYF.